Listed below are T cell receptor beta chains from one sample, sequenced in a study of blood T cell repertoires in COVID-19. Using immunoSEQ multiplex PCR, the repertoire was profiled, and TCRdb retains in-frame clones only, with some absent. The sample consists of 90,000 to 110,000 clones, around 83% of them appearing once. The sample comprised peripheral blood. The receptors were sampled from a woman older than 75 with acute or convalescent COVID-19. Each CDR3 is given with its conserved first and last residue. A D gene is named only where the DNA matches it firmly. Clone size, where shown, is once, few, many, or a class for clones that have expanded.

CDR3 protein	CDR3 DNA	CDR3 length	V gene	J gene	clone size	D gene
CASSQEDRVNYGYTF	TGTGCCAGCAGCCAAGAGGACAGGGTAAACTATGGCTACACCTTC	15	TRBV4-2	TRBJ1-2	once	TRBD1
CASSLATSGRALRYNEQFF	TGCGCCAGCAGCTTGGCGACTAGCGGGAGGGCCCTCAGGTACAATGAGCAGTTCTTC	19	TRBV5-1	TRBJ2-1	-	TRBD2
CASSLSLAANNEQFF	TGTGCCAGCAGTCTCAGCCTAGCGGCTAACAATGAGCAGTTCTTC	15	TRBV27	TRBJ2-1	-	TRBD2
CASSPTGAGGSPLHF	TGTGCCAGCAGCCCCACCGGGGCAGGGGGTTCACCCCTCCACTTT	15	TRBV28	TRBJ1-6	-	TRBD1
CASSPWETSGSSTDTQYF	TGTGCCAGCTCACCATGGGAGACTAGTGGGTCTAGCACAGATACGCAGTATTTT	18	TRBV18	TRBJ2-3	-	-
CASKRGAGSSTGELFF	TGCGCCAGCAAGAGGGGTGCCGGGAGTAGCACCGGGGAGCTGTTTTTT	16	TRBV5-1	TRBJ2-2	-	-
CASSRGTGGTYGYTF	TGTGCCAGCAGTAGAGGGACAGGGGGAACCTATGGCTACACCTTC	15	TRBV27	TRBJ1-2	-	TRBD1
CASSLGPDSGSYNEQFF	TGTGCCAGCAGCTTGGGGCCAGATAGCGGGTCCTACAATGAGCAGTTCTTC	17	TRBV5-5	TRBJ2-1	-	TRBD2
CASGLLFFPADTQYF	TGTGCTAGTGGTTTGCTGTTTTTCCCCGCAGATACGCAGTATTTT	15	TRBV12-5	TRBJ2-3	few	-
CASSLGGQGVQYF	TGTGCCAGCAGCTTGGGGGGACAGGGCGTGCAGTACTTC	13	TRBV5-4	TRBJ2-5	-	TRBD1
CATSDPSGTYNEQFF	TGTGCCACCAGTGATCCTAGCGGGACATACAATGAGCAGTTCTTC	15	TRBV24-1	TRBJ2-1	-	TRBD2
CASSSGEPQETQYF	TGTGCCAGCAGCTCGGGGGAGCCCCAAGAGACCCAGTACTTC	14	TRBV6-5	TRBJ2-5	-	-
CASSLGGDYQETQYF	TGCGCCAGCAGCTTGGGTGGGGACTACCAAGAGACCCAGTACTTC	15	TRBV5-1	TRBJ2-5	few	-
CASSWRNTEAFF	TGTGCCAGCTCATGGAGGAACACTGAAGCTTTCTTT	12	TRBV18	TRBJ1-1	few	-
CASSSLDTQYF	TGCGCCAGCTCCTCCCTCGATACGCAGTATTTT	11	TRBV10-2	TRBJ2-3	-	-
CASARSDTIYF	TGTGCCAGCGCCAGATCGGACACCATATATTTT	11	TRBV7-9	TRBJ1-3	-	-
CASIGGSPWGEQFF	TGTGCCAGCATCGGCGGGAGCCCTTGGGGTGAGCAGTTCTTC	14	TRBV2	TRBJ2-1	once	TRBD2
CAISALGQFKNEQFF	TGTGCCATCAGCGCCCTGGGACAATTTAAGAATGAGCAGTTCTTC	15	TRBV10-3	TRBJ2-1	-	-
CATSRALAVADTQYF	TGTGCCACCAGCAGGGCACTAGCGGTAGCAGATACGCAGTATTTT	15	TRBV15	TRBJ2-3	-	TRBD2
CASSSRLAGGPGDTQYF	TGTGCCAGCAGCTCCCGACTAGCGGGAGGGCCAGGGGATACGCAGTATTTT	17	TRBV11-3	TRBJ2-3	many	TRBD2
CASSRQGGREEPQHF	TGTGCCAGCAGTCGACAGGGCGGTCGAGAGGAGCCCCAGCATTTT	15	TRBV2	TRBJ1-5	-	TRBD1
CASSPGTGNQPQHF	TGCGCCAGCAGCCCAGGGACAGGCAATCAGCCCCAGCATTTT	14	TRBV4-3	TRBJ1-5	-	TRBD1
CASSPGTGSYNEQFF	TGTGCCAGCAGTCCCGGGACAGGATCCTACAATGAGCAGTTCTTC	15	TRBV2	TRBJ2-1	once	TRBD1
CASSPTSYTNTGELFF	TGTGCCAGCTCACCGACTAGTTATACGAACACCGGGGAGCTGTTTTTT	16	TRBV18	TRBJ2-2	-	-
CASSWTGTGVTGELFF	TGCGCCAGCAGTTGGACCGGGACAGGGGTTACCGGGGAGCTGTTTTTT	16	TRBV5-1	TRBJ2-2	-	TRBD1
CASSSPTGYDYNEQFF	TGTGCCAGCAGCTCCCCAACAGGGTACGATTACAATGAGCAGTTCTTC	16	TRBV9	TRBJ2-1	few	-
CATSDWGAEAFF	TGTGCCACCAGTGATTGGGGGGCTGAAGCTTTCTTT	12	TRBV24-1	TRBJ1-1	few	-
CATSPPGQGADTQYF	TGTGCCACCAGTCCACCGGGACAGGGCGCAGATACGCAGTATTTT	15	TRBV24-1	TRBJ2-3	-	TRBD1
CASSFGTSGIGQYF	TGTGCCAGCAGCTTCGGGACTAGCGGGATCGGGCAGTACTTC	14	TRBV3-1/TRBV3-2	TRBJ2-7	-	TRBD2
CASSRDRLQGNEQFF	TGTGCCAGCAGCCGAGACAGACTACAGGGGAATGAGCAGTTCTTC	15	TRBV3-1/TRBV3-2	TRBJ2-1	-	TRBD1
CASSSQGQPYNEQFF	TGCGCCAGCAGCAGTCAGGGGCAGCCCTACAATGAGCAGTTCTTC	15	TRBV5-1	TRBJ2-1	-	-
CASQTDRYQETQYF	TGTGCCAGCCAAACGGACAGGTACCAAGAGACCCAGTACTTC	14	TRBV2	TRBJ2-5	-	TRBD1
CASSLSGRIYNEQFF	TGCGCCAGCAGCCTTAGCGGGAGAATTTACAATGAGCAGTTCTTC	15	TRBV5-1	TRBJ2-1	-	TRBD2
CASSLAQARMNTEAFF	TGTGCCAGCAGCCTGGCCCAGGCTCGCATGAACACTGAAGCTTTCTTT	16	TRBV7-9	TRBJ1-1	-	-
CASSKNTNEKLFF	TGTGCCAGCAGCAAAAACACGAATGAAAAACTGTTTTTT	13	TRBV7-9	TRBJ1-4	-	-
CASSPFQGMNQPQHF	TGTGCCAGCAGCCCTTTTCAGGGGATGAATCAGCCCCAGCATTTT	15	TRBV7-2	TRBJ1-5	once	-
CASGEAVTNEQFF	TGTGCCAGTGGCGAGGCTGTGACCAATGAGCAGTTCTTC	13	TRBV24-1	TRBJ2-1	once	-
CASSSGQPNQPQHF	TGTGCCAGCAGCTCGGGACAGCCTAATCAGCCCCAGCATTTT	14	TRBV7-8	TRBJ1-5	-	TRBD1
CASLPGLGNTIYF	TGTGCCAGCTTACCAGGACTTGGAAACACCATATATTTT	13	TRBV6-5	TRBJ1-3	-	-
CASSQGQGQLTEAFF	TGTGCCAGCAGCCAAGGACAGGGTCAGCTCACTGAAGCTTTCTTT	15	TRBV3-1/TRBV3-2	TRBJ1-1	-	TRBD1
CASRGDRVGGYTF	TGTGCCAGCAGGGGGGACAGGGTTGGCGGCTACACCTTC	13	TRBV28	TRBJ1-2	once	TRBD1
CASSLGTGAYEQYF	TGTGCCAGCAGCTTAGGGACAGGGGCCTACGAGCAGTACTTC	14	TRBV11-2	TRBJ2-7	once	TRBD1
CASSRQEMGETQYF	TGTGCCAGCAGCCGACAGGAAATGGGAGAGACCCAGTACTTC	14	TRBV6-5	TRBJ2-5	few	-
CASSVGTGSSPLHF	TGTGCCAGCAGCGTAGGGACAGGGAGTTCACCCCTCCACTTT	14	TRBV9	TRBJ1-6	-	TRBD1
CASSLSGVNEKLFF	TGTGCCAGCAGCTTGTCAGGGGTGAATGAAAAACTGTTTTTT	14	TRBV11-2	TRBJ1-4	-	-
CAISEPGLGGETQYF	TGTGCCATCAGTGAGCCGGGACTAGGTGGCGAGACCCAGTACTTC	15	TRBV10-3	TRBJ2-5	-	TRBD2
CASSFQTGVGYGYTF	TGTGCCAGCAGCTTCCAGACAGGGGTAGGCTATGGCTACACCTTC	15	TRBV11-2	TRBJ1-2	-	TRBD1
CASREDREMNTEAFF	TGCGCCAGCAGGGAAGACAGGGAGATGAACACTGAAGCTTTCTTT	15	TRBV4-3	TRBJ1-1	-	TRBD1
CASSAIRSGELFF	TGTGCCAGCAGTGCCATACGGTCCGGGGAGCTGTTTTTT	13	TRBV25-1	TRBJ2-2	-	-
CASSYSHLGHFEAFF	TGTGCCAGCAGTTACTCGCATCTGGGACACTTTGAAGCTTTCTTT	15	TRBV28	TRBJ1-1	-	-
CSARATDTQYF	TGCAGTGCTAGGGCCACAGATACGCAGTATTTT	11	TRBV20-1	TRBJ2-3	-	-
CASSLIRGEAFF	TGTGCCAGCAGCTTGATACGGGGGGAAGCTTTCTTT	12	TRBV5-8	TRBJ1-1	-	-
CASSRGGETQYF	TGTGCCAGCAGCAGAGGGGGAGAGACCCAGTACTTC	12	TRBV9	TRBJ2-5	-	-